This is a list of T cell receptor beta chains from one sample in a study of cytomegalovirus exposure and HLA in healthy donors. The method was immunoSEQ multiplex PCR; TCRdb's version includes in-frame clones alone and lacks a portion of them. Of about 170,000 clones in the sample, around 86% were seen once. Material for sequencing was PBMCs. All receptors derive from a girl aged 2 to 10 in good health and CMV-seropositive. CDR3s include the opening cysteine and the closing phenylalanine or tryptophan. The D gene is left open where the match is weak. Where a row states a size, it is once, few, many or the class of an expanded clone; other rows omit it.

>TRBJ1-2|NA|TRBV10-2|once
CASRGGSYGYTF
TGCGCCAGCAGAGGGGGATCTTATGGCTACACCTTC
>TRBJ1-5|TRBD1|TRBV29-1|NA
CSAGQVNQPQHF
TGCAGCGCGGGACAGGTCAATCAGCCCCAGCATTTT
>TRBJ2-5|TRBD1|TRBV5-1|NA
CASTDRGNQETQYF
TGCGCCTCTACAGACAGGGGCAACCAAGAGACCCAGTACTTC
>TRBJ1-2|NA|TRBV29-1|NA
CSVEDPGRANYGYTF
TGCAGCGTTGAAGATCCGGGGAGAGCTAACTATGGCTACACCTTC
>TRBJ2-1|TRBD1|TRBV29-1|NA
CSVEAPKTQPGQLNNEQFF
TGCAGCGTTGAAGCCCCAAAGACGCAACCGGGACAGCTTAACAATGAGCAGTTCTTC
>TRBJ2-2|NA|TRBV11-3|NA
CASSTNTGELFF
TGTGCCAGCAGCACAAACACCGGGGAGCTGTTTTTT
>TRBJ2-1|NA|TRBV12-5|NA
CASGLATGYNEQFF
TGTGCTAGTGGTTTAGCGACGGGGTACAATGAGCAGTTCTTC
>TRBJ1-3|NA|TRBV28|NA
CASTLNLRSGNTIYF
TGTGCCAGCACTTTAAATCTTCGCTCTGGAAACACCATATATTTT
>TRBJ1-2|TRBD1|TRBV5-1|NA
CASSLAGQGALGYGYTF
TGCGCCAGCAGCTTGGCGGGACAGGGGGCACTGGGGTATGGCTACACCTTC
>TRBJ2-4|TRBD1|TRBV15|NA
CATSPEGTGVDIQYF
TGTGCCACCAGCCCCGAGGGGACAGGGGTGGACATTCAGTACTTC
>TRBJ2-7|TRBD2|TRBV30|NA
CAWSVGGRRYEQYF
TGTGCCTGGAGTGTAGGCGGGAGGAGGTACGAGCAGTACTTC
>TRBJ2-2|NA|TRBV30|NA
CAWSALDSRLAGELFF
TGTGCCTGGAGTGCCCTGGACTCCAGGCTAGCGGGGGAGCTGTTTTTT
>TRBJ1-3|NA|TRBV6-6|NA
CASSYQGTSSGNTIYF
TGTGCCAGCAGTTACCAGGGGACAAGCTCTGGAAACACCATATATTTT
>TRBJ2-4|TRBD1|TRBV28|NA
CASSPQTGLNIQYF
TGTGCCAGCAGTCCCCAGACAGGGCTCAACATTCAGTACTTC
>TRBJ1-3|NA|TRBV5-6|NA
CASSFTGVGNTIYF
TGTGCCAGCAGCTTTACGGGAGTTGGAAACACCATATATTTT
>TRBJ2-5|TRBD2|TRBV7-3|NA
CASSPIAGQETQYF
TGTGCCAGCAGCCCGATAGCGGGTCAAGAGACCCAGTACTTC
>TRBJ2-2|TRBD2|TRBV6-5|NA
CASSYLSGRVAGELFF
TGTGCCAGCAGTTACCTTAGCGGGAGAGTCGCCGGGGAGCTGTTTTTT
>TRBJ2-7|NA|TRBV23-1|NA
CASSQSTASREYF
TGCGCCAGCAGTCAATCGACAGCCTCTCGGGAGTACTTC
>TRBJ2-5|TRBD1|TRBV30|NA
CAWMGQGVRRETQYF
TGTGCCTGGATGGGACAGGGGGTTCGACGAGAGACCCAGTACTTC
>TRBJ2-1|NA|TRBV6-5|NA
CASSPGRGNVNEQFF
TGTGCCAGCAGCCCAGGGAGGGGGAATGTTAATGAGCAGTTCTTC
>TRBJ1-1|NA|TRBV2|NA
CASSEGQGDEAFF
TGTGCCAGCAGTGAAGGGCAGGGCGATGAAGCTTTCTTT
>TRBJ2-7|NA|TRBV30|NA
CAWIGQTYEQYF
TGTGCCTGGATCGGACAGACCTACGAGCAGTACTTC
>TRBJ2-1|NA|TRBV30|NA
CAWRPPPESSYNEQFF
TGTGCCTGGAGACCACCACCAGAAAGCTCCTACAATGAGCAGTTCTTC
>TRBJ1-2|TRBD1|TRBV5-6|NA
CASRRPGQGSFTF
TGTGCCAGCAGGAGGCCGGGACAGGGTTCTTTCACCTTC
>TRBJ1-2|NA|TRBV2|once
CASSPGGPRRYGYTF
TGTGCCAGCAGCCCGGGGGGTCCCCGGCGGTATGGCTACACCTTC
>TRBJ2-7|NA|TRBV4-2|NA
CASSQEAGSTYEQYF
TGTGCCAGCAGCCAAGAAGCAGGATCCACCTACGAGCAGTACTTC
>TRBJ2-1|TRBD1|TRBV6-4|NA
CASGTGSSYNEQFF
TGTGCCAGCGGGACAGGTAGCTCCTACAATGAGCAGTTCTTC
>TRBJ2-1|TRBD2|TRBV5-4|NA
CASSLASLAGAAGDEQFF
TGTGCCAGCAGCTTGGCTTCCCTAGCGGGAGCTGCGGGCGATGAGCAGTTCTTC